The 24 T cell receptor beta chains reported below all come from one sample, sequenced in a study of T cell changes during pregnancy in multiple sclerosis. TCRdb's table, derived via immunoSEQ multiplex PCR, lists solely in-frame clones and lacks some. In the table there are fewer than 70,000 clones, more than 75% of which are singletons. The sample consisted of peripheral blood from another person, used as feeder cells. All receptors derive from a human donor whose cells served as feeder cells for cultures in a pregnancy study.

The chain combines TRBV5-5 with TRBJ2-5, with 8 bases fitting TRBD2. There are 17 residues in the CDR3. V shed 4 bases, J shed 4 bases, and the junction held 15 bases outside the gene matches. Germline V gene data show CDR1 as SGHKS and CDR2 as YYEKEE (reference sequence). CDR3 residues: CASSPGGGGLGVETQYF. DNA for the CDR3: TGTGCCAGCAGCCCCGGGGGGGGAGGTTTAGGTGTAGAGACCCAGTACTTC.

This chain uses TRBV2 with TRBJ2-6; D perhaps matches TRBD2 (5 bases). V lost 6 bases and J lost 5, with 17 bases in between. The CDR3 is 16 amino acids. Germline values: CDR1 SNHLY, CDR2 FYNNEI. CDR3 sequence: CASREILRRRANVLTF. The CDR3 DNA is TGTGCCAGCAGAGAAATCCTACGGAGGAGGGCCAACGTCCTGACTTTC.

The V call is TRBV18, the J call TRBJ1-6, with a tentative D call TRBD1 (5 bases). This CDR3 has 14 residues. Germline CDR1 KGHSH, CDR2 LQKENI. V lost 5 bases and J 7 bases, leaving 12 bases between the germline ends. This CDR3 reads CASSSGPNNSPLHF. The CDR3 DNA reads as TGTGCCAGCTCATCGGGACCCAACAATTCACCCCTCCACTTT.

By proportion, this clone is medium-sized (0.01 to 0.1%). This rearrangement joins TRBV5-6 to TRBJ2-5, with 12 bases matching TRBD2. CDR1 SGHDT and CDR2 YYEEEE come from the germline V gene. The CDR3 has 17 amino acids. V gave up 3 bases and J gave up 0 bases; unmatched junction bases: 6. The CDR3 region is CASSSWTSGTDQETQYF. CDR3 coding DNA: TGTGCCAGCAGCTCCTGGACTAGCGGGACGGACCAAGAGACCCAGTACTTC. Variable domain in full (rest from reference TRBV5-6 and TRBJ2-5): DAGVTQSPTHLIKTRGQQVTLRCSPKSGHDTVSWYQQALGQGPQFIFQYYEEEERQRGNFPDRFSGHQFPNYSSELNVNALLLGDSALYLCASSSWTSGTDQETQYFGPGTRLLVL.

The rearrangement links TRBV5-4 to TRBJ1-5; 7 bases are shared with TRBD1. Unmatched junction bases numbered 4, after V lost 1 base and J lost 12 bases. The CDR3 totals 12 residues. From germline, CDR1 is SGHNT and CDR2 YYREEE (reference sequence). The CDR3 nucleotides read TGTGCCAGCAGCTTGCCCCAGGGGGTCCAGCATTTT. It yields the protein CASSLPQGVQHF.

In its sample, this clone was seen once. This sequence joins TRBV5-6 and TRBJ1-1; TRBD1 matches 7 bases. The trim removed 4 bases at V and 3 bases at J, leaving 15 bases unmatched. Germline V gene sequence: CDR1 SGHDT, CDR2 YYEEEE. The CDR3 covers 17 residues. The CDR3 here is CASSPGKRGRGHTEAFF. CDR3 sequence (DNA): TGTGCCAGCAGCCCTGGGAAGAGGGGGAGGGGGCACACTGAAGCTTTCTTT.

This clone has just one count. The V call is TRBV6-5, the J call TRBJ1-5; D is unclear. There are 13 residues in the CDR3. CDR1 MNHEY and CDR2 SVGAGI come from the germline V gene. Trimming took off 5 bases at V and 5 bases at J, with 10 bases between the two ends. As DNA, the CDR3 is TGTGCCAGCAGTCTTGGCCCCGATCAGCCCCAGCATTTT. Protein: CASSLGPDQPQHF.

This clone was counted between two and nine times. The V gene is TRBV28, the J gene TRBJ1-5; D is ambiguous. Deletions cut 5 bases from V and 3 bases from J, with 14 bases between. The CDR3 spans 15 residues. From germline, CDR1 is MDHEN and CDR2 SYDVKM. CDR3 nucleotide sequence: TGTGCCAGCAGTGAAGGCGGGGTGATCAATCAGCCCCAGCATTTT. This translates into CASSEGGVINQPQHF.

The chain couples TRBV25-1 to TRBJ2-7, with a tentative D call TRBD2 (6 bases). The CDR3 totals 14 residues. Deletions cut 1 base from V and 1 base from J, with 8 bases between. Germline V gives CDR1 MGHDK, CDR2 SYGVNS. The CDR3 DNA follows: TGTGCCAGCAGTGAATCGGGGGTTTCCTACGAGCAGTACTTC. Amino acid sequence: CASSESGVSYEQYF.

The CDR3 DNA reads TGTGCCAGTACCACATCCAGGCCTAGCGGGGGGACCTCCTACAATGAGCAGTTCTTC. Translated, it gives CASTTSRPSGGTSYNEQFF. The V gene is TRBV19, the J gene TRBJ2-1; 11 nucleotides agree with TRBD2. In germline, CDR1 is LNHDA, CDR2 SQIVND (reference sequence). V dropped 7 bases and J dropped 0; count of bases not matched to a gene: 14. CDR3 size: 19 residues.

The chain carries TRBV5-6 and TRBJ1-2; D not certain. This CDR3 has 15 amino acids. Germline V gene lookup returns CDR1 SGHDT and CDR2 YYEEEE. V lost 4 bases and J lost 2, with 15 bases in between. The CDR3 sequence: CASSAKVKANYGYTF. The CDR3, as DNA: TGTGCCAGCAGCGCCAAAGTTAAGGCGAACTATGGCTACACCTTC.

The chain links TRBV6-5 to TRBJ2-7, with D unresolved. V was pared by 4 bases and J by 5 bases, with 12 bases between. Germline V lookup: CDR1 MNHEY, CDR2 SVGAGI. The CDR3 covers 13 residues. Written as DNA, the CDR3 is TGTGCCAGCAGTTCCCTCGCTTCCAACGAGCAGTACTTC. This sequence encodes CASSSLASNEQYF.

V and J are TRBV14 and TRBJ2-6; the match to TRBD1 covers 10 bases. Trimming cost V 5 bases and J 2 bases; bases outside gene matches: 6. CDR1 is SGHDN, CDR2 FVKESK, per germline. This CDR3 contains 17 residues. The CDR3 nucleotides read TGTGCCAGCAGCTTTCGACAGGGGGCGGCTGGGGCCAACGTCCTGACTTTC. Translating gives CASSFRQGAAGANVLTF.

The chain employs TRBV18 and TRBJ1-2; D is ambiguous. From germline, CDR1 is KGHSH and CDR2 LQKENI. This CDR3 is built from 14 residues. Trimming left V 3 bases short and J 0 bases short, with 8 bases between. For the CDR3, the DNA is TGTGCCAGCTCACCTGCAGGTGCTAACTATGGCTACACCTTC. It yields the protein CASSPAGANYGYTF.

The rearrangement links TRBV5-6 to TRBJ1-2; 7 bases align to TRBD1. J gave up 8 bases and V 0 bases, and 13 bases lay outside the gene matches. The CDR3 is 16 amino acids. The germline CDR1 and CDR2 sequences are SGHDT and YYEEEE. CDR3 nucleotide sequence: TGTGCCAGCAGCTTGGGCTCTTGGACAGGCCCAGGCGGCTACACCTTC. This translates into CASSLGSWTGPGGYTF.

The gene calls are TRBV19 and TRBJ1-1; no reliable D call. This CDR3 is 14 amino acids long. Germline V gene sequence: CDR1 LNHDA, CDR2 SQIVND (reference sequence). V was clipped by 3 bases and J by 1 base, with 9 bases between them. The CDR3 region is CASSIAPRNTEAFF. CDR3 nucleotides: TGTGCCAGTAGTATTGCTCCGAGGAACACTGAAGCTTTCTTT.

CDR3 nucleotide sequence: TGTGCCAGCAGCGAGGCCCTCGGCGGCACAGATACGCAGTATTTT. It yields the protein CASSEALGGTDTQYF. The chain recombines TRBV9 with TRBJ2-3; D gene ambiguous. The V and J ends lost 3 bases and 1 base respectively, with 12 bases between them. This CDR3 region has 15 residues. Germline V gene sequence: CDR1 SGDLS, CDR2 YYNGEE.

The chain has TRBV7-3 and TRBJ2-1; D may be TRBD1 or TRBD2 (5 bases each). Germline values: CDR1 SGHTA, CDR2 FQGTGA. The CDR3 length is 15 residues. Trimming cost V 1 base and J 9 bases, with 16 bases left between them. DNA for the CDR3: TGTGCCAGCAGCTTAAATCCGGGGCAGAAGGGTGAGCAGTTCTTC. Its protein is CASSLNPGQKGEQFF. The full variable domain, its missing parts supplied by reference TRBV7-3 and TRBJ2-1, is GAGVSQTPSNKVTEKGKYVELRCDPISGHTALYWYRQSLGQGPEFLIYFQGTGAADDSGLPNDRFFAVRPEGSVSTLKIQRTERGDSAVYLCASSLNPGQKGEQFFGPGTRLTVL.

The rearrangement joins TRBV7-8 to TRBJ1-4, with 7 bases identical to TRBD1. This CDR3 has 15 amino acids. The V gene's germline CDR1 is SGHVS and CDR2 FQNEAQ. J lost 7 bases, V lost 5 bases, and 10 bases had no gene match. CDR3 sequence: CASSQYPGGIEKLFF. Here the CDR3 DNA reads TGTGCCAGCAGCCAATACCCAGGGGGGATTGAAAAACTGTTTTTT.

In this sample, this clone turned up a few times. The V gene is TRBV9, the J gene TRBJ1-1, with a tentative D call TRBD1 (5 bases). The V end lost 4 bases, the J end lost 1 base, and 11 bases lay between the germline ends. The germline V gene encodes CDR1 SGDLS and CDR2 YYNGEE. The CDR3 length is 14 residues. The CDR3 coding sequence is TGTGCCAGCAGCTTGACAGCGCAGAACACTGAAGCTTTCTTT. It encodes CASSLTAQNTEAFF.

The sample holds a few counts of this clone. The chain has TRBV4-3 and TRBJ2-5; the D gene is possibly TRBD2 (6 bases). The germline V gene has CDR1 LGHNA and CDR2 YSLEER. Trimming left V 0 bases short and J 4 bases short, with 9 bases between. The CDR3 consists of 14 residues. CDR3 protein: CASSQERRGETQYF. For the CDR3, the DNA is TGCGCCAGCAGCCAAGAAAGGCGGGGAGAGACCCAGTACTTC.

V is TRBV28 and J is TRBJ1-4, with 9 bases that match TRBD1. Germline CDR1 and CDR2: MDHEN and SYDVKM. The CDR3 loop spans 15 amino acids. Trimming took 5 bases from V and 8 from J; bases not matched to a gene: 9. The CDR3 region has the DNA TGTGCCAGCAGTCTACAGGGGGCTGCTGGCGAAAAACTGTTTTTT. This gives the protein CASSLQGAAGEKLFF.

This clone was picked up a small number of times. This chain connects TRBV10-3 to TRBJ2-3; 11 positions agree with TRBD2. This CDR3 is 20 amino acids long. CDR1 is ENHRY and CDR2 is SYGVKD in the germline V gene. V was clipped by 0 bases and J by 2 bases; unmatched bases: 13. CDR3 bases: TGTGCCATCAGTGAGTCCAGTAGCGGGGGGGCCGGGACCTACACAGATACGCAGTATTTT. Encoded protein: CAISESSSGGAGTYTDTQYF.

The chain recombines TRBV18 with TRBJ2-7, with TRBD2 as a possible D gene (6 bases). Germline CDR1 reads KGHSH; CDR2 reads LQKENI. This CDR3 is 16 amino acids long. V shed 3 bases and J shed 5 bases, with 20 bases lying between them. For the CDR3, the DNA is TGTGCCAGCTCACCGAGGCGGGGCCCAACTCAGGACGAGCAGTACTTC. It translates to CASSPRRGPTQDEQYF.